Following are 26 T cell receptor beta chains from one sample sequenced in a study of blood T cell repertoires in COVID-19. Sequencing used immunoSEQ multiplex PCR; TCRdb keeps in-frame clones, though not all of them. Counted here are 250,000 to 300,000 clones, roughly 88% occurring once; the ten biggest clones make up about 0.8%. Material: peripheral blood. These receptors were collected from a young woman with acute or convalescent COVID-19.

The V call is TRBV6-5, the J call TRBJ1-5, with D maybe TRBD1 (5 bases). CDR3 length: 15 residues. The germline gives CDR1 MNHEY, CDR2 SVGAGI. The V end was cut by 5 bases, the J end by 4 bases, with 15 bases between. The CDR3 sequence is CASSTLRGGNQPQHF. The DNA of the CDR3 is TGTGCCAGCAGTACTCTGAGGGGAGGAAATCAGCCCCAGCATTTT.

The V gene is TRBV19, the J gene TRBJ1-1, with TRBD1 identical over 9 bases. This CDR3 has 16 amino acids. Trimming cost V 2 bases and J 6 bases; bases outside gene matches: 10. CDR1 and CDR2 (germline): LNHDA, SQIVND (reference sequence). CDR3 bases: TGTGCCAGTAGTATAACGAGGACAGGGGCGGTGGCTGAAGCTTTCTTT. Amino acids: CASSITRTGAVAEAFF.

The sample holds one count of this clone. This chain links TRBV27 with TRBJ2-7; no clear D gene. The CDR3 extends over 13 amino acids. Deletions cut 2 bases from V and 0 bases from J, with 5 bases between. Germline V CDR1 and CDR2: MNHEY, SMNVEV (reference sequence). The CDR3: CASSLDISYEQYF. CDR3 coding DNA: TGTGCCAGCAGTTTAGACATCTCCTACGAGCAGTACTTC.

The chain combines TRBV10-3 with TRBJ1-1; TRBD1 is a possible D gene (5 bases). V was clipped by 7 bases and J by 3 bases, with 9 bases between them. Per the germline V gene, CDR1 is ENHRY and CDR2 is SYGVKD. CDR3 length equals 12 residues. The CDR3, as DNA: TGTGCCATCAACCAGGGCGACACTGAAGCTTTCTTT. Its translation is CAINQGDTEAFF.

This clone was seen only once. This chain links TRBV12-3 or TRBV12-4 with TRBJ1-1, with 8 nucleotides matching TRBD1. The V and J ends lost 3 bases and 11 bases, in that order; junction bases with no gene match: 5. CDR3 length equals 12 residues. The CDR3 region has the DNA TGTGCCAGCAGTTTTAAGGACAGGGTGGCTTTCTTT. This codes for CASSFKDRVAFF.

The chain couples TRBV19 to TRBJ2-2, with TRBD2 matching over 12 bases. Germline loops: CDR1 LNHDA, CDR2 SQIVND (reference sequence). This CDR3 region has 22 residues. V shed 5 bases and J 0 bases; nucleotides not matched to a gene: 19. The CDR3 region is CASSADRADGLAGGPNTGELFF. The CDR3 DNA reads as TGTGCCAGTAGTGCCGACCGCGCGGACGGGCTAGCGGGAGGGCCGAACACCGGGGAGCTGTTTTTT.

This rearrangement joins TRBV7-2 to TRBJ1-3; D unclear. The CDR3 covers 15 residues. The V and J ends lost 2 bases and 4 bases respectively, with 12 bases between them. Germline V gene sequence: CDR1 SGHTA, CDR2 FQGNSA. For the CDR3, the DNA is TGTGCCAGCAGCTTATTGAGGGCTGCGGGAAACACCATATATTTT. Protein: CASSLLRAAGNTIYF.

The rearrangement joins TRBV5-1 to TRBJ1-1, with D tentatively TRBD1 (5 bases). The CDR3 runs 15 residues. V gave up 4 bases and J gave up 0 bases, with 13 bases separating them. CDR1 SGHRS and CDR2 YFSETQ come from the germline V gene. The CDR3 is CASSPPGQLNTEAFF. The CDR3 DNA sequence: TGCGCCAGCAGCCCCCCAGGGCAATTGAACACTGAAGCTTTCTTT.

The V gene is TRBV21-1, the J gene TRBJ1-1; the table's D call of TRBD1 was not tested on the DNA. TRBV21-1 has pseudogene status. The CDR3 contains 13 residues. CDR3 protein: CASSKEGPKVAFF. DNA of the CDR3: TGTGCCAGCAGCAAAGAGGGGCCCAAAGTTGCTTTCTTT.

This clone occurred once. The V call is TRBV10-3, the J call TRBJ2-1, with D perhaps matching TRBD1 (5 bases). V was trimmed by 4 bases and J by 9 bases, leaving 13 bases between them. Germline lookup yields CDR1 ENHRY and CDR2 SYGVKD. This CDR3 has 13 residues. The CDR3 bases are TGTGCCATCAGTGTGCCAGGGTTAAGTGAGCAGTTCTTC. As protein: CAISVPGLSEQFF.

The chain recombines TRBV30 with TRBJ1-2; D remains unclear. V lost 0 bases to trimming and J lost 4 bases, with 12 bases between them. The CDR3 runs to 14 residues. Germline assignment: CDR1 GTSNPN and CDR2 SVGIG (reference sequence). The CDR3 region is CAWSVVRGAYGYTF. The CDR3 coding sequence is TGTGCCTGGAGTGTAGTTCGTGGAGCCTATGGCTACACCTTC.

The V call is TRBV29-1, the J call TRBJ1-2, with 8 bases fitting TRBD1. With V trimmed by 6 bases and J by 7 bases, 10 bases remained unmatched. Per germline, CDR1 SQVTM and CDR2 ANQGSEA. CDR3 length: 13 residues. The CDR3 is CSVRQDRVAGYTF. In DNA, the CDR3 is TGCAGCGTCCGTCAGGACAGGGTAGCTGGCTACACCTTC.

The CDR3 nucleotides are TGTGCCAGCACCGGGACTAGCGGATACAATGAGCAGTTCTTC. It specifies CASTGTSGYNEQFF. The chain links TRBV7-2 to TRBJ2-1; 11 positions match TRBD2. This CDR3 is built from 14 residues. Trimming removed 7 bases from V and 4 bases from J; junction bases left unmatched: 3. In germline, CDR1 is SGHTA, CDR2 FQGNSA.

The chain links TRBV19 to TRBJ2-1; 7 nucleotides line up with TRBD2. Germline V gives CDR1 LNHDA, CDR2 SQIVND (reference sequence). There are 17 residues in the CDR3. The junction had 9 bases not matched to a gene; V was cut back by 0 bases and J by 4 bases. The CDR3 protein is CASSIEKSGGRYNEQFF. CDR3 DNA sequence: TGTGCCAGTAGTATAGAGAAATCGGGAGGCAGATACAATGAGCAGTTCTTC.

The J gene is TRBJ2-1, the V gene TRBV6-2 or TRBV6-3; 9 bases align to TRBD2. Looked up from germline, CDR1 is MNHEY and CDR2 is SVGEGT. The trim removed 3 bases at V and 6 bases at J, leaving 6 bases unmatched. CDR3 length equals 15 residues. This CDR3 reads CASSYPGLASNEQFF. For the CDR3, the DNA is TGTGCCAGCAGTTATCCGGGACTAGCTTCCAATGAGCAGTTCTTC.

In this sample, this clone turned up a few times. In DNA form, the CDR3 reads TGCGCCAGCAGCCATAGAGCGGGCCCCTACGAGCAGTACTTC. This sequence encodes CASSHRAGPYEQYF. The chain recombines TRBV4-1 with TRBJ2-7; D possibly corresponds to TRBD2 (6 bases). The germline CDR1 and CDR2 sequences are MGHRA and YSYEKL. CDR3 length: 14 amino acids. V lost 3 bases to trimming and J lost 2 bases, with 11 bases between them.

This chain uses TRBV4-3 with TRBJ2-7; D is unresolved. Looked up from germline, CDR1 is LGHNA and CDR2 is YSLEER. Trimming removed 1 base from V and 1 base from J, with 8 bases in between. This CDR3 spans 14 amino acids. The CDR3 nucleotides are TGCGCCAGCAGCCAAGTTTTGAGTTCCTACGAGCAGTACTTC. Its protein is CASSQVLSSYEQYF.

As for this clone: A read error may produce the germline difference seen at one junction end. The CDR3 DNA is TGTACCAGTAGTCCAACCAGGGGACCCTACAATGAGCAGTTCTTC. It yields the protein CTSSPTRGPYNEQFF. The V call is TRBV19, the J call TRBJ2-1, with a possible D match to TRBD1 (6 bases). Germline V gives CDR1 LNHDA, CDR2 SQIVND (reference sequence). CDR3 length: 15 residues.

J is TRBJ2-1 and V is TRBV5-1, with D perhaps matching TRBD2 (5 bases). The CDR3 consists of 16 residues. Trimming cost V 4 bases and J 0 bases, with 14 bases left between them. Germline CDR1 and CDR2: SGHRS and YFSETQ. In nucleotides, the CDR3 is TGCGCCAGCAGCCTAGAGGGCGTAAGCTCCTACAATGAGCAGTTCTTC. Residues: CASSLEGVSSYNEQFF.

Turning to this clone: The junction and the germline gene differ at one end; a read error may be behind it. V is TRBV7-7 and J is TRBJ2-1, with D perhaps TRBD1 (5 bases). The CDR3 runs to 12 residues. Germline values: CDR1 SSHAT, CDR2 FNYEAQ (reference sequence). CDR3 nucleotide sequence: TGTGCTAGCAGCCCTCTGGGGCCTGAGCAGTTCTTC. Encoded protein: CASSPLGPEQFF.

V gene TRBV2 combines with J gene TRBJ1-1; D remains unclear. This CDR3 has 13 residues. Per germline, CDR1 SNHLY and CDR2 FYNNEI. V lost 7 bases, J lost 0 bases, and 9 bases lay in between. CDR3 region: CASKEQMNTEAFF. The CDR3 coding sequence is TGTGCCAGCAAAGAGCAAATGAACACTGAAGCTTTCTTT.

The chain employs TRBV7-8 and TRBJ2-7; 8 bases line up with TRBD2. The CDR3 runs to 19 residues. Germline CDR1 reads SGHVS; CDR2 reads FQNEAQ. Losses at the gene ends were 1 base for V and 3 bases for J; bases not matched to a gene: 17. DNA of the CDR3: TGTGCCAGCAGCTTAGGAAGGTCCAGCGGGAGTTTCCCTGTCTACGAGCAGTACTTC. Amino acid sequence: CASSLGRSSGSFPVYEQYF.

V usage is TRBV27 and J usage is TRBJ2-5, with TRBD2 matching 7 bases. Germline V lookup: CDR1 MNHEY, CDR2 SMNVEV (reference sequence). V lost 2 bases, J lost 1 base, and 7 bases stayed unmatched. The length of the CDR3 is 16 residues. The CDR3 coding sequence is TGTGCCAGCAGTTTAAGGTTGCGGGGGACCCAAGAGACCCAGTACTTC. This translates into CASSLRLRGTQETQYF.

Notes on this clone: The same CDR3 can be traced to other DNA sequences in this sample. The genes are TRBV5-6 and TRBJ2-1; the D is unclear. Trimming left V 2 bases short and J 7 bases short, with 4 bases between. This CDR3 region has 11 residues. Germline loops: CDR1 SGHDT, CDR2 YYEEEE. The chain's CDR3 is CASSFRNEQFF. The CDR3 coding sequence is TGTGCCAGCAGCTTCCGGAATGAGCAGTTCTTC.

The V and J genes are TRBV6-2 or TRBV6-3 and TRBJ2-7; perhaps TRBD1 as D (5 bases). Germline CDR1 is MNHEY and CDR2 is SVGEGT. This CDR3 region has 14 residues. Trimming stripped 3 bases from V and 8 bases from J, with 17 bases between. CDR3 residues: CASSYGAGLPKQYF. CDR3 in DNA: TGTGCCAGCAGTTATGGGGCAGGTCTCCCTAAGCAGTACTTC.

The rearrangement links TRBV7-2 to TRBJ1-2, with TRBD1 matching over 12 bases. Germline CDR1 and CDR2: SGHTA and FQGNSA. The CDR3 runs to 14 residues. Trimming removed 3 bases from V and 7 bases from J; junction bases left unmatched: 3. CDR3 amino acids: CASSLGQGAGGYTF. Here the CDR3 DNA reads TGTGCCAGCAGCTTGGGACAGGGGGCTGGTGGCTACACCTTC.